These 7 T cell receptor beta chains were sequenced from one sample in a study of T cell responses to AZD1222 COVID-19 vaccine. Generated by immunoSEQ multiplex PCR, the TCRdb table keeps only in-frame clones and is missing some. Of roughly 100,000 clones listed, 75% to 90% are singletons. The input for sequencing was peripheral blood, taken on day 0 of AZD1222 vaccination. The receptors were gathered from an adult in good health.

V gene TRBV19 combines with J gene TRBJ2-1, with 9 bases that match TRBD2. The CDR3 has 15 residues. Looked up from germline, CDR1 is LNHDA and CDR2 is SQIVND (reference sequence). J lost 2 bases, V lost 6 bases, and 5 bases had no gene match. The CDR3 DNA is TGTGCCAGTAGGATCATAGCGGGGGCCTACAATGAGCAGTTCTTC. Translation gives CASRIIAGAYNEQFF.

The chain employs TRBV5-4 and TRBJ2-1, with 10 bases lining up with TRBD2. Germline CDR1 is SGHNT and CDR2 is YYREEE (reference sequence). This CDR3 spans 16 amino acids. The J segment lost 1 base and the V segment lost 4 bases, leaving 5 bases of the junction unmatched. In DNA form, the CDR3 reads TGTGCCAGCAGCCGTATGACTAGCGGGTCCTACAATGAGCAGTTCTTC. As protein: CASSRMTSGSYNEQFF.

The V call is TRBV7-2, the J call TRBJ1-1; D call uncertain. V was clipped by 1 base and J by 5 bases, with 11 bases between them. From germline, CDR1 is SGHTA and CDR2 FQGNSA. The CDR3 is 14 amino acids. CDR3 residues: CASSLGGRYTEAFF. The CDR3 coding sequence is TGTGCCAGCAGCTTAGGAGGGCGATATACTGAAGCTTTCTTT.

This clone came up once. The chain links TRBV5-1 to TRBJ2-3, with a weak D call TRBD2 (6 bases). Germline V gives CDR1 SGHRS, CDR2 YFSETQ. This CDR3 has 16 amino acids. Trimming left V 3 bases short and J 3 bases short, with 17 bases between. The CDR3 DNA reads as TGCGCCAGCAGCTCCGGGGGTAGGGGTCCTACAGATACGCAGTATTTT. Translating it yields CASSSGGRGPTDTQYF.

The genes are TRBV19 and TRBJ1-1; TRBD1 matches 7 bases. Germline CDR1 is LNHDA and CDR2 is SQIVND (reference sequence). Losses at the gene ends were 4 bases for V and 1 base for J; bases not matched to a gene: 3. The CDR3 loop spans 14 amino acids. CDR3 bases: TGTGCCAGTAGTAGACAGGGAGAGAACACTGAAGCTTTCTTT. Amino acids: CASSRQGENTEAFF. The complete variable domain, with remaining parts taken from reference TRBV19 and TRBJ1-1, reads DGGITQSPKYLFRKEGQNVTLSCEQNLNHDAMYWYRQDPGQGLRLIYYSQIVNDFQKGDIAEGYSVSREKKESFPLTVTSAQKNPTAFYLCASSRQGENTEAFFGQGTRLTVV.

This sequence joins TRBV10-3 and TRBJ2-2; 7 bases fit TRBD1. In germline, CDR1 is ENHRY, CDR2 SYGVKD. This CDR3 has 15 residues. After removal of 2 bases from V and 4 bases from J, the junction contained 4 bases not matched to a gene. For the CDR3, the DNA is TGTGCCATCAGTGAGACGGGACAGAGCACCGGGGAGCTGTTTTTT. It encodes CAISETGQSTGELFF.

The chain is built from TRBV6-5 and TRBJ1-1; D is ambiguous. The CDR3 has 13 amino acids. CDR1 is MNHEY and CDR2 is SVGAGI in the germline V gene. Trimming pared 2 bases from V and 4 bases from J, leaving 8 bases between. CDR3 DNA sequence: TGTGCCAGCAGTTACCAAAGGTTCACTGAAGCTTTCTTT. Translation: CASSYQRFTEAFF.